This T cell receptor beta chain appears in the sequencing data of a study of vaccination effects on CD4 cells after COVID-19. The assay was immunoSEQ multiplex PCR, and TCRdb's table has in-frame clones only and misses some. This table holds tens of thousands of clones, roughly 76% found once. Antigen-specific CD4+ T cells were expanded with viral peptide pools in the ViraFEST assay before sequencing. At the end of 9 to 11 days of culture, CD4+ T cells were isolated. Participants received two doses of either the BNT162b2 or mRNA-1273 vaccine. Cells had half their medium changed to IL-2 medium on days 3 and 7. Per the germline V gene, CDR1 is KGHSH and CDR2 is LQKENI. CDR3 size: 14 residues. The V and J ends lost 2 bases and 2 bases, in that order; junction bases with no gene match: 3. With regard to this clone: Its specificity is unknown.

Material: CD4+ T cells from PBMCs cultured with HCoV-229E spike peptides, obtained after COVID-19 vaccination. This TCR was sampled from a human donor who received a COVID-19 vaccine. The chain has TRBV18 and TRBJ2-7; 7 bases are a match to TRBD1. CDR3 coding DNA: TGTGCCAGCTCACCATGGACAGGCACCTACGAGCAGTACTTC. Translated, it gives CASSPWTGTYEQYF.